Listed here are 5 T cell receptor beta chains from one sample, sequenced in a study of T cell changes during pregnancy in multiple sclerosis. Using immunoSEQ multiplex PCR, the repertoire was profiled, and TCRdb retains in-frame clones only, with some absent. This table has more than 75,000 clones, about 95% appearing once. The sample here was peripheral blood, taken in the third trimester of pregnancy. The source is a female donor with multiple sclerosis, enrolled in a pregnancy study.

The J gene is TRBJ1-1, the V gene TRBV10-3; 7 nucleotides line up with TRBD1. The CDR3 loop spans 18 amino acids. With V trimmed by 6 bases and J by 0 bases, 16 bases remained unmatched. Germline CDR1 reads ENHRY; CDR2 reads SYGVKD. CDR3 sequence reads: CAIRATGTEKGMNTEAFF. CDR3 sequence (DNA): TGTGCCATCAGAGCAACCGGGACAGAAAAAGGAATGAACACTGAAGCTTTCTTT.

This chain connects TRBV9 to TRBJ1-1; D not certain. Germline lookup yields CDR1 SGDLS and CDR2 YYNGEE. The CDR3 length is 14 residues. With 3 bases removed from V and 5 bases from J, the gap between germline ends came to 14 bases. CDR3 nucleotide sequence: TGTGCCAGCAGCGCCGCCCCAGTTAATACTGAAGCTTTCTTT. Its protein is CASSAAPVNTEAFF.

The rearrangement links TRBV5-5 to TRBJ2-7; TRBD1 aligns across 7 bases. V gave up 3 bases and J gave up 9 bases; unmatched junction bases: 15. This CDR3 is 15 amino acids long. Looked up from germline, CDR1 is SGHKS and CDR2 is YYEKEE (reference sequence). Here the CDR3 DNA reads TGTGCCAGCAGCTCCGCCGGGACAGCCAAGCCCGGGCAGTACTTC. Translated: CASSSAGTAKPGQYF. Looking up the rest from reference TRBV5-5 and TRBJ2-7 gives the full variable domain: DAGVTQSPTHLIKTRGQQVTLRCSPISGHKSVSWYQQVLGQGPQFIFQYYEKEERGRGNFPDRFSARQFPNYSSELNVNALLLGDSALYLCASSSAGTAKPGQYFGPGTRLTVT.

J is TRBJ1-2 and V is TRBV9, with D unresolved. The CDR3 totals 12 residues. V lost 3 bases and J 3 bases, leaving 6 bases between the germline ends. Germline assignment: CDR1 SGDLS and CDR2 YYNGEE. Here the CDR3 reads CASSAQDYGYTF. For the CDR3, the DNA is TGTGCCAGCAGCGCCCAGGACTATGGCTACACCTTC. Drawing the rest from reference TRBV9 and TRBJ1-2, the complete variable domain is DSGVTQTPKHLITATGQRVTLRCSPRSGDLSVYWYQQSLDQGLQFLIQYYNGEERAKGNILERFSAQQFPDLHSELNLSSLELGDSALYFCASSAQDYGYTFGSGTRLTVV.

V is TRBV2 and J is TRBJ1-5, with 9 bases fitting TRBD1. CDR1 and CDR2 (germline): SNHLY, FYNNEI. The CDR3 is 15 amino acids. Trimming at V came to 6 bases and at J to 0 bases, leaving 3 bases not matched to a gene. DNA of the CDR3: TGTGCCAGCAGGGTGGACAGGGGTAGCAATCAGCCCCAGCATTTT. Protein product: CASRVDRGSNQPQHF.